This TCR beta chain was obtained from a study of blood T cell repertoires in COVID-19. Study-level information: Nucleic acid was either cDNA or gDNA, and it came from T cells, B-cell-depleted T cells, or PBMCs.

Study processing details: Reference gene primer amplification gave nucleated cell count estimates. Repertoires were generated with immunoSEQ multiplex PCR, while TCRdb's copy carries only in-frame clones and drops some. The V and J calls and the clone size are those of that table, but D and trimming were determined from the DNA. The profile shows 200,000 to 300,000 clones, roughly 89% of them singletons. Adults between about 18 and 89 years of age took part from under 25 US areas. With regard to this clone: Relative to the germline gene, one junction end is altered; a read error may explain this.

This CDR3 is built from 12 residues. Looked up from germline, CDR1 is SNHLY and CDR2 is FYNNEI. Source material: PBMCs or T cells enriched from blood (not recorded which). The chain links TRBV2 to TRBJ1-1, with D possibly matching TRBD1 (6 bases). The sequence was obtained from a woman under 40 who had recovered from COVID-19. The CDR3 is CASSEGRAGAYF. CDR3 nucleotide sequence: TGTGCCAGCAGTGAAGGTCGGGCAGGGGCCTACTTT.